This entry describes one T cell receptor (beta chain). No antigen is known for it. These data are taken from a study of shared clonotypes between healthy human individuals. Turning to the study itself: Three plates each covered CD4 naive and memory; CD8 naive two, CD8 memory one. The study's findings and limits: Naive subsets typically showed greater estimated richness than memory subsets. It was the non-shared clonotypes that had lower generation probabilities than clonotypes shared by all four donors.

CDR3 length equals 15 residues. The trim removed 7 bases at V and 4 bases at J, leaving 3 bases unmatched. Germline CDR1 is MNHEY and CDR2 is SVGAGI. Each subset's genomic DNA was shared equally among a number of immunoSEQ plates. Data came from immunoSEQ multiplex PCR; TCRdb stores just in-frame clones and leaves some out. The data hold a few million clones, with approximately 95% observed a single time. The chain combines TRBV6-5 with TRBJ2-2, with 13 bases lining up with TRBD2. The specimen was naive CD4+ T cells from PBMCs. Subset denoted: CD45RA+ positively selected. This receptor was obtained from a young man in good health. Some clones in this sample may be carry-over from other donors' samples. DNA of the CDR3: TGTGCCAGCAAAGGACTAGCGGGAGTCACCGGGGAGCTGTTTTTT. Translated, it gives CASKGLAGVTGELFF.